Presented here are 9 T cell receptor beta chains from one specimen sequenced in a study of control samples from healthy donors and cancer patients. Sequencing was performed with immunoSEQ multiplex PCR; in TCRdb, only in-frame clones are kept and a portion is missing. In the table there are approximately 170,000 clones, around nine tenths of which are singletons. Sequencing input: blood. The receptor set was obtained from a man in his thirties or forties in good health.

The chain joins TRBV2 to TRBJ1-1; D gene unclear. V was trimmed by 8 bases and J by 1 base, leaving 8 bases between them. The CDR3 has 12 residues. Germline V CDR1 and CDR2: SNHLY, FYNNEI. The CDR3 DNA reads TGTGCCAGCTCCCTCCGGAACACTGAAGCTTTCTTT. It encodes CASSLRNTEAFF.

V gene TRBV3-1 (or the pseudogene TRBV3-2) combines with J gene TRBJ2-1; TRBD2 aligns across 7 bases. CDR3 length: 17 residues. After removal of 3 bases from V and 7 bases from J, the junction contained 15 bases not matched to a gene. Germline CDR1 and CDR2: LGHDT and YNNKEL (reference sequence). Here the CDR3 DNA reads TGTGCCAGCAGCCAGATAGTAGCGGGCGGAAGGGCAAATGAGCAGTTCTTC. Its translation is CASSQIVAGGRANEQFF.

J is TRBJ2-7 and V is TRBV7-2, with 13 bases lining up with TRBD2. CDR3 length equals 16 residues. Per the germline V gene, CDR1 is SGHTA and CDR2 is FQGNSA. The V segment lost 0 bases and the J segment 1 base; nucleotides outside the gene matches: 0. The CDR3 DNA is TGTGCCAGCAGCTTAGCGACTAGCGGGGGGTCCTACGAGCAGTACTTC. It yields the protein CASSLATSGGSYEQYF.

The chain couples TRBV11-2 to TRBJ1-5; 8 positions match TRBD1. The CDR3 has 15 residues. Germline V gene data show CDR1 as SGHAT and CDR2 as FQNNGV. V gave up 3 bases and J gave up 3 bases; unmatched junction bases: 4. CDR3: CASSLGDRTNQPQHF. The CDR3 nucleotides are TGTGCCAGCAGCTTGGGGGACAGGACCAATCAGCCCCAGCATTTT. The full variable domain, its missing parts supplied by reference TRBV11-2 and TRBJ1-5, is EAGVAQSPRYKIIEKRQSVAFWCNPISGHATLYWYQQILGQGPKLLIQFQNNGVVDDSQLPKDRFSAERLKGVDSTLKIQPAKLEDSAVYLCASSLGDRTNQPQHFGDGTRLSIL.

The chain is built from TRBV10-2 and TRBJ2-1; the D is unclear. This CDR3 has 11 amino acids. Deletions cut 6 bases from V and 10 bases from J, with 10 bases between. Per germline, CDR1 WSHSY and CDR2 SAAADI. CDR3 DNA sequence: TGCGCCAGCAGGATACGTGGGGAGCAGTTCTTC. Translating gives CASRIRGEQFF.

The rearrangement joins TRBV30 to TRBJ1-2, with D tentatively TRBD1 (5 bases). Germline values: CDR1 GTSNPN, CDR2 SVGIG (reference sequence). V dropped 3 bases and J dropped 9 bases, with 17 bases sitting between them. The CDR3 runs 13 residues. The DNA for the CDR3 is TGTGCCTGGAGCCTAGGACAAGGCGGTAGCTACACCTTC. Translation gives CAWSLGQGGSYTF.

The chain is built from TRBV9 and TRBJ1-6; no definite D call. The CDR3 loop spans 15 amino acids. Germline V gene sequence: CDR1 SGDLS, CDR2 YYNGEE. Trimming left V 2 bases short and J 1 base short, with 7 bases between. The CDR3: CASSVGGSYNSPLHF. For the CDR3, the DNA is TGTGCCAGCAGCGTGGGAGGGTCCTATAATTCACCCCTCCACTTT.

CDR3: CASSDGRGNQPQHF. CDR3 in DNA: TGTGCCAGCAGTGACGGCAGGGGGAATCAGCCCCAGCATTTT. The chain couples TRBV2 to TRBJ1-5, with 7 bases fitting TRBD1. CDR1 is SNHLY, CDR2 FYNNEI, per germline. This CDR3 comprises 14 residues. Trimming removed 3 bases from V and 4 bases from J; junction bases left unmatched: 3.

The chain recombines TRBV27 with TRBJ1-4, with D uncertain. Trimming took off 5 bases at V and 8 bases at J, with 12 bases between the two ends. This CDR3 is built from 13 residues. Germline CDR1 is MNHEY and CDR2 is SMNVEV (reference sequence). CDR3 region: CASSGRFGEKLFF. The DNA for the CDR3 is TGTGCCAGCAGTGGACGGTTCGGCGAAAAACTGTTTTTT.